This T cell receptor (beta chain) was retrieved from a study of shared clonotypes between healthy human individuals. At the level of the study: Three plates each covered CD4 naive and memory; CD8 naive two, CD8 memory one. The study's findings and limits: Non-shared clonotypes had lower generation probabilities than those shared by all four donors. Expectations were that clonotype sharing among donors would be affected by sequencing depth.

Naive CD8 isolation took CD45RO-negative cells positively selected for CCR7 and excluded terminally differentiated effector memory CD45RA+ cells. Per germline, CDR1 SGHRS and CDR2 YFSETQ. The CDR3 has 15 residues. With 4 bases clipped from V and 2 bases from J, the junction kept 8 bases outside the gene matches. A remark on this clone: Its antigen is unknown.

Repertoires were generated with immunoSEQ multiplex PCR, while TCRdb's copy carries only in-frame clones and drops some. The table records about 590,000 clones, nearly 97% of them present only once. The clonotype originates from a woman under 40 in good health. The sequencing sample was made of naive CD8+ T cells sorted from blood. The rearrangement uses TRBV5-1 and TRBJ2-7; 8 bases are shared with TRBD1. CDR3 bases: TGCGCCAGCAGCGCATGGACAGGGACCACCTACGAGCAGTACTTC. Translation: CASSAWTGTTYEQYF.